This T cell receptor beta chain came from a study of blood T cells in healthy people across ages. Whole-study results and caveats: With age, beta diversity per million T cells declined roughly linearly, significantly by 30 to 40. Diversity estimates drawn from one million T cells were deemed underestimates.

The donors, aged about 6 to 95, were healthy Caucasians from Russia. A note on this clonotype: Antigen: not known.

This CDR3 spans 15 amino acids. Looked up from germline, CDR1 is SGHRS and CDR2 is YFSETQ. The V and J ends lost 4 bases and 9 bases, in that order; junction bases with no gene match: 10. Combining a sample-barcoded 5' primer with a J-beta primer mix, a second PCR ran for roughly 7 to 11 cycles. One entry per CDR3 protein, called by TCRdb with MiXCR from the 5' RACE reads. The table records roughly 1.7 million distinct CDR3 sequences, roughly 32% of them present only once. V usage is TRBV5-1 and J usage is TRBJ2-1, with 10 nucleotides matching TRBD1. The sequencing sample was made of blood. The clonotype comes from a young woman in good health. CDR3 coding DNA: TGCGCCAGCAGCAACCGGGACAGGGGATTCGGTGAGCAGTTCTTC. The encoded protein is CASSNRDRGFGEQFF. The whole variable domain, filled in from reference TRBV5-1 and TRBJ2-1, reads KAGVTQTPRYLIKTRGQQVTLSCSPISGHRSVSWYQQTPGQGLQFLFEYFSETQRNKGNFPGRFSGRQFSNSRSEMNVSTLELGDSALYLCASSNRDRGFGEQFFGPGTRLTVL.